The 15 T cell receptor beta chains below were found in one sample sequenced in a study of blood T cell repertoires in COVID-19. Data came from immunoSEQ multiplex PCR; TCRdb stores just in-frame clones and leaves some out. The repertoire holds approximately 87,000 clones, with approximately 80% as singletons. Sequenced material: peripheral blood. The receptors here all came from a woman at least 80 years old with acute or convalescent COVID-19.

This chain uses TRBV11-3 with TRBJ1-1; unclear D gene. Trimming stripped 6 bases from V and 2 bases from J, with 19 bases between. This CDR3 comprises 16 residues. Germline V lookup: CDR1 SGHNT, CDR2 YENEEA. The CDR3 sequence: CASSSPRGQTNTEAFF. The CDR3 DNA follows: TGTGCCAGCAGTTCTCCGAGAGGGCAGACTAACACTGAAGCTTTCTTT.

This clone was picked up one time. The CDR3 spells CASSYSGGNTIYF. As DNA, the CDR3 is TGTGCCAGCAGTTACTCGGGCGGAAACACCATATATTTT. The chain is built from TRBV6-2 or TRBV6-3 and TRBJ1-3; D remains ambiguous. CDR1 MNHEY and CDR2 SVGEGT come from the germline V gene. The V end lost 0 bases, the J end lost 4 bases, and 4 bases lay between the germline ends. The CDR3 runs 13 residues.

The chain has TRBV2 and TRBJ1-2, with 7 nucleotides matching TRBD1. Germline V gene lookup returns CDR1 SNHLY and CDR2 FYNNEI. The CDR3 totals 12 residues. With V trimmed by 6 bases and J by 8 bases, 6 bases remained unmatched. The CDR3 reads CASSYTGDGYTF. In DNA form, the CDR3 reads TGTGCCAGCAGCTACACAGGGGACGGCTACACCTTC.

The chain combines TRBV29-1 with TRBJ1-2, with 12 nucleotides matching TRBD1. CDR3 length: 13 amino acids. CDR1 SQVTM and CDR2 ANQGSEA come from the germline V gene. Trimming took 6 bases from V and 8 from J; bases not matched to a gene: 7. CDR3 region: CSVGTGGLGGYTF. The CDR3 DNA sequence: TGCAGCGTGGGGACAGGGGGCCTGGGAGGCTACACCTTC.

The V and J genes are TRBV10-3 and TRBJ1-1; 7 bases agree with TRBD1. Germline V gene sequence: CDR1 ENHRY, CDR2 SYGVKD. This CDR3 has 14 amino acids. V was pared by 7 bases and J by 2 bases, with 7 bases of the junction left unmatched. The CDR3 is CAIMENRGNTEAFF. For the CDR3, the DNA is TGTGCCATCATGGAGAACAGGGGAAACACTGAAGCTTTCTTT.

The chain uses TRBV7-9 and TRBJ1-2; 8 nucleotides line up with TRBD1. Germline V lookup: CDR1 SEHNR, CDR2 FQNEAQ (reference sequence). The CDR3 has 16 amino acids. J lost 4 bases, V lost 5 bases, and 12 bases had no gene match. The CDR3 region is CASSQGQGQTGYGYTF. The CDR3 bases are TGTGCCAGCAGCCAAGGACAGGGCCAAACTGGCTATGGCTACACCTTC.

This clone was recorded once. The chain has TRBV4-2 and TRBJ2-1, with 14 bases lining up with TRBD2. Germline assignment: CDR1 LGHNA and CDR2 YNFKEQ. Trimming at V came to 0 bases and at J to 7 bases, leaving 5 bases not matched to a gene. This CDR3 contains 17 residues. The CDR3 nucleotides read TGTGCCAGCAGCCAAGATGTGGGGACTAGCGGGGGAAATGAGCAGTTCTTC. It specifies CASSQDVGTSGGNEQFF.

This chain joins TRBV15 and TRBJ2-5, with D perhaps matching TRBD2 (5 bases). This CDR3 is built from 13 residues. The V gene lost 5 bases and the J gene lost 2 bases, with 9 bases spanning the gap. CDR1 and CDR2 (germline): LNHNV, YYDKDF (reference sequence). Here the CDR3 reads CATSVGIQETQYF. The CDR3 DNA reads as TGTGCCACCAGCGTCGGGATTCAAGAGACCCAGTACTTC.

The chain recombines TRBV19 with TRBJ2-2, with TRBD1 matching over 8 bases. The junction had 9 bases not matched to a gene; V was cut back by 0 bases and J by 6 bases. The CDR3 extends over 17 amino acids. Looked up from germline, CDR1 is LNHDA and CDR2 is SQIVND (reference sequence). The CDR3 loop reads CASSIDFRQGIPGELFF. CDR3 nucleotides: TGTGCCAGTAGTATAGACTTCCGACAGGGGATTCCCGGGGAGCTGTTTTTT.

CDR3 DNA: TGCGCCAGCAGCCAAGTCCCCGTGGGAGGGGCCGCCAGGGAAAAACTGTTTTTT. This encodes CASSQVPVGGAAREKLFF. This rearrangement joins TRBV4-1 to TRBJ1-4, with D maybe TRBD1 (5 bases). Germline V gene sequence: CDR1 MGHRA, CDR2 YSYEKL. The CDR3 extends over 18 amino acids. V shed 1 base and J shed 8 bases, with 23 bases lying between them.

This rearrangement joins TRBV2 to TRBJ2-2, with 8 bases identical to TRBD1. CDR1 SNHLY and CDR2 FYNNEI come from the germline V gene. V was pared by 6 bases and J by 4 bases, with 4 bases of the junction left unmatched. This CDR3 has 14 residues. The DNA of the CDR3 is TGTGCCAGCAGGACGGACAGGGTCACCGGGGAGCTGTTTTTT. Translated: CASRTDRVTGELFF. Full variable domain (remainder filled in from reference TRBV2 and TRBJ2-2): EPEVTQTPSHQVTQMGQEVILRCVPISNHLYFYWYRQILGQKVEFLVSFYNNEISEKSEIFDDQFSVERPDGSNFTLKIRSTKLEDSAMYFCASRTDRVTGELFFGEGSRLTVL.

This clone is a singleton in its sample. The gene calls are TRBV4-1 and TRBJ2-5; D might be TRBD2 (6 bases). This CDR3 comprises 14 residues. Germline CDR1 MGHRA, CDR2 YSYEKL. V was pared by 4 bases and J by 4 bases, with 13 bases between. The CDR3: CASSLRDWGETQYF. In nucleotides, the CDR3 is TGCGCCAGCAGCCTCCGGGACTGGGGAGAGACCCAGTACTTC.

The genes are TRBV23-1 and TRBJ2-2, with 8 nucleotides matching TRBD1. TRBV23-1 qualifies as an ORF whose function is uncertain. The CDR3 contains 21 residues. Trimming cost V 3 bases and J 1 base; bases outside gene matches: 19. The CDR3 DNA reads as TGCGCCAGCAGTCAGGGGTGTGGGGACAGGTTTCCTACGAGGAACACCGGGGAGCTGTTTTTT. Translation: CASSQGCGDRFPTRNTGELFF.

This clone came up once. The rearrangement joins TRBV2 to TRBJ1-5; D not certain. Germline V gene lookup returns CDR1 SNHLY and CDR2 FYNNEI. Deletions cut 8 bases from V and 4 bases from J, with 9 bases between. The length of the CDR3 is 12 residues. The CDR3 coding sequence is TGTGCCAGCGCCGGGAGAAATCAGCCCCAGCATTTT. Translation gives CASAGRNQPQHF. The full variable domain, its missing parts supplied by reference TRBV2 and TRBJ1-5, is EPEVTQTPSHQVTQMGQEVILRCVPISNHLYFYWYRQILGQKVEFLVSFYNNEISEKSEIFDDQFSVERPDGSNFTLKIRSTKLEDSAMYFCASAGRNQPQHFGDGTRLSIL.

The rearrangement joins TRBV5-1 to TRBJ1-6, with D perhaps TRBD1 (5 bases). V was cut by 4 bases and J by 9 bases, with 17 bases left in between. Looked up from germline, CDR1 is SGHRS and CDR2 is YFSETQ. The length of the CDR3 is 15 residues. CDR3 residues: CASSPPGGSVSPLHF. DNA of the CDR3: TGCGCCAGCAGCCCGCCCGGGGGGAGTGTTTCACCCCTCCACTTT.